These 9 T cell receptor beta chains share one sample of origin, sequenced in a study of cytomegalovirus exposure and HLA in healthy donors (dated by TCRdb to about 2017). The library was produced with the immunoSEQ multiplex PCR assay. TCRdb mirrors the immuneACCESS table, restricted to in-frame sequences. Some clones are absent from its copies; in checked studies, under half trace to an unresolved V gene, and the reason for the others is unknown. This sample is represented by approximately 200,000 clones; roughly 77% of them were singletons. The biggest ten clones account for roughly 1.2% of the sample. The specimen was PBMCs. These receptors all stem from a woman under 40 in good health and CMV-seronegative.

This chain's CDR3 is CASSLQTSGAKETQYF. Written as DNA, the CDR3 is TGCGCCAGCAGCTTGCAGACTAGCGGGGCAAAAGAGACCCAGTACTTC. The rearrangement joins TRBV5-1 to TRBJ2-5, with 11 bases matching TRBD2. CDR3 size: 16 residues. Losses at the gene ends were 1 base for V and 3 bases for J; bases not matched to a gene: 5. CDR1 and CDR2 from the germline V gene are SGHRS and YFSETQ.

This rearrangement joins TRBV19 to TRBJ1-2; perhaps TRBD1 as D (5 bases). Germline V gene sequence: CDR1 LNHDA, CDR2 SQIVND (reference sequence). CDR3 length: 14 residues. V was clipped by 9 bases and J by 0 bases, with 14 bases between them. The CDR3 DNA is TGTGCCAGCCGCCGGGGAGGGGCTAACTATGGCTACACCTTC. Translating gives CASRRGGANYGYTF.

The chain carries TRBV28 and TRBJ1-5; D may be TRBD1 (6 bases). Germline-derived CDR1 and CDR2 are MDHEN and SYDVKM. The CDR3 runs to 14 residues. V shed 3 bases and J shed 12 bases, with 18 bases lying between them. The CDR3 DNA follows: TGTGCCAGCAGTTTTCGTCAGGGGTCGTCGGGCCAGCATTTT. Residues: CASSFRQGSSGQHF.

This rearrangement joins TRBV2 to TRBJ2-7; 7 bases fit TRBD1. Germline V gene sequence: CDR1 SNHLY, CDR2 FYNNEI. The V and J ends lost 4 bases and 1 base, in that order; junction bases with no gene match: 7. The CDR3 contains 15 residues. This CDR3 reads CASSGQGIPSYEQYF. The CDR3 DNA follows: TGTGCCAGCAGTGGACAGGGTATCCCTTCCTACGAGCAGTACTTC.

The chain couples TRBV2 to TRBJ2-2; perhaps TRBD2 as D (8 bases). The CDR3 covers 16 residues. CDR1 is SNHLY and CDR2 is FYNNEI in the germline V gene. Trimming cost V 8 bases and J 5 bases, with 21 bases left between them. This CDR3 is CASSPEGASGTGELFF. The CDR3 nucleotides are TGTGCCAGCTCTCCGGAGGGGGCTAGCGGGACCGGGGAGCTGTTTTTT.

This clone was counted a few times. V is TRBV12-5 and J is TRBJ1-3; perhaps TRBD1 as D (5 bases). Germline lookup yields CDR1 LGHNT and CDR2 FRNRAP. Trimming removed 6 bases from V and 4 bases from J, with 10 bases in between. The CDR3 has 13 amino acids. The CDR3 loop is CASGSGSGNTIYF. CDR3 bases: TGTGCTAGTGGATCAGGGTCAGGAAACACCATATATTTT.

V gene TRBV28 combines with J gene TRBJ2-1, with TRBD1 matching over 12 bases. CDR1 is MDHEN and CDR2 is SYDVKM in the germline V gene. J gave up 6 bases and V 2 bases, and 5 bases lay outside the gene matches. The CDR3 runs 16 residues. CDR3 nucleotide sequence: TGTGCCAGCAGTTTACCGGGACAGGGGGCCCTCAATGAGCAGTTCTTC. Its protein is CASSLPGQGALNEQFF.

V is TRBV27 and J is TRBJ2-7; 7 positions match TRBD2. Germline V gene data show CDR1 as MNHEY and CDR2 as SMNVEV (reference sequence). The CDR3 is 15 amino acids. Losses at the gene ends were 11 bases for V and 0 bases for J; bases not matched to a gene: 13. Here the CDR3 reads CALVGGAGSSYEQYF. CDR3 DNA sequence: TGTGCCCTGGTAGGCGGAGCGGGAAGCTCCTACGAGCAGTACTTC.

This clone was recorded once. J is TRBJ2-7 and V is TRBV2, with 7 bases that match TRBD1. CDR1 and CDR2 (germline): SNHLY, FYNNEI. V dropped 7 bases and J dropped 6; count of bases not matched to a gene: 6. The CDR3 consists of 12 residues. This CDR3 reads CASILTGVEQYF. The CDR3 DNA is TGTGCCAGCATTCTAACAGGGGTCGAGCAGTACTTC.